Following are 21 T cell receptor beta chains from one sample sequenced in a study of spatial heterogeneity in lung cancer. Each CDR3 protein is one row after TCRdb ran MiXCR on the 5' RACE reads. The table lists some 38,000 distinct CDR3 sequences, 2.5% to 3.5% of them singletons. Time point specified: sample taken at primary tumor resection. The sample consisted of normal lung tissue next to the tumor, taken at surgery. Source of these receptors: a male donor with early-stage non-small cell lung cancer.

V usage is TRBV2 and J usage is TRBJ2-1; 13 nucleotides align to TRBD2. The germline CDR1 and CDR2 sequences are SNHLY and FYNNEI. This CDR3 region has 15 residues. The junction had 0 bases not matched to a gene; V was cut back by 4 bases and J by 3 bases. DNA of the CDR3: TGTGCCAGCAGTGGGACTAGCGGGGGCTACAATGAGCAGTTCTTC. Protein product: CASSGTSGGYNEQFF.

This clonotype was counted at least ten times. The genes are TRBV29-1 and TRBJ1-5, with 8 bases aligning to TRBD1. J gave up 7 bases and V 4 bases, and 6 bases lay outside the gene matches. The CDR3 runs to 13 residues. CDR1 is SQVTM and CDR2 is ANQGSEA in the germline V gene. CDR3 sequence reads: CSVGAGGMQPQHF. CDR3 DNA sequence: TGCAGCGTTGGCGCAGGGGGCATGCAGCCCCAGCATTTT.

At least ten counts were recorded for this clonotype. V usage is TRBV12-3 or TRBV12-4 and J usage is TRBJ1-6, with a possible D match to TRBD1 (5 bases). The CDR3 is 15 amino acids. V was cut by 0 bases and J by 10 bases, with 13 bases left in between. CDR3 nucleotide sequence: TGTGCCAGCAGTTTAGCGTTGGGGCAGGGCTCACCCCTCCACTTT. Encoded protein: CASSLALGQGSPLHF.

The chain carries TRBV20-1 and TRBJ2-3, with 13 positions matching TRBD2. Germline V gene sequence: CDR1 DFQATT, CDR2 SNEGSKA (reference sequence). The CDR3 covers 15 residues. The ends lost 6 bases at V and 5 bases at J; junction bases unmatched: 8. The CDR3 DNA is TGCAGTGCCGTCGGACTAGCGGGAGCTAGAGATACGCAGTATTTT. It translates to CSAVGLAGARDTQYF.

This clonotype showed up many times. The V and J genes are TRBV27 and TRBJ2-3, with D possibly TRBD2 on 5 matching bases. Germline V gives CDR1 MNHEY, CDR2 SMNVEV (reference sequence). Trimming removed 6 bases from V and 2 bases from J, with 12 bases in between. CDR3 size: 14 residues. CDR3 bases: TGTGCCAGCAGATTCGGGGATCCCACAGATACGCAGTATTTT. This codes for CASRFGDPTDTQYF.

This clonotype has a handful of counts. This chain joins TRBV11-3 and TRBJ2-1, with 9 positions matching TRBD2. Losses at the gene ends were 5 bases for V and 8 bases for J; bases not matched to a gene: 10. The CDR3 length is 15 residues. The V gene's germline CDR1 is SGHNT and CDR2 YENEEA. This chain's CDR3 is CASSSRREGGDEQFF. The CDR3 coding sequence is TGTGCCAGCAGCAGCCGGCGGGAGGGCGGGGATGAGCAGTTCTTC.

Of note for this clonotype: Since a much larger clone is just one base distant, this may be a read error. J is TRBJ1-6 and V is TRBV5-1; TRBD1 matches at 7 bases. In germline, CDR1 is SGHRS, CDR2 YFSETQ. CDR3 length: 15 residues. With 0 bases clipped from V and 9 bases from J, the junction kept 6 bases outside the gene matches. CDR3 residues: CASSLARTGRSPLHF. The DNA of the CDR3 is TGCGCCAGCAGCTTGGCCCGGACAGGACGTTCACCCCTCCACTTT. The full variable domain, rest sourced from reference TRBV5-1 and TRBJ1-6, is KAGVTQTPRYLIKTRGQQVTLSCSPISGHRSVSWYQQTPGQGLQFLFEYFSETQRNKGNFPGRFSGRQFSNSRSEMNVSTLELGDSALYLCASSLARTGRSPLHFGNGTRLTVT.

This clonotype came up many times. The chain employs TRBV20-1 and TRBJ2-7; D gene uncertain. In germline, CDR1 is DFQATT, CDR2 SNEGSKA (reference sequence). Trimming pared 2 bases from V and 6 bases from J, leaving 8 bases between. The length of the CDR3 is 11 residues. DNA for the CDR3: TGCAGTGCTAGACTTACCTCCGAGCAGTACTTC. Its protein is CSARLTSEQYF.

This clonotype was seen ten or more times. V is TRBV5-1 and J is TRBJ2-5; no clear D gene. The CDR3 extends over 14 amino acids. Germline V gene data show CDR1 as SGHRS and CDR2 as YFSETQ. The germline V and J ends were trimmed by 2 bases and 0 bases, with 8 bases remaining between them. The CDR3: CASSLSQHQETQYF. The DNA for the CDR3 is TGCGCCAGCAGCTTAAGTCAGCACCAAGAGACCCAGTACTTC.

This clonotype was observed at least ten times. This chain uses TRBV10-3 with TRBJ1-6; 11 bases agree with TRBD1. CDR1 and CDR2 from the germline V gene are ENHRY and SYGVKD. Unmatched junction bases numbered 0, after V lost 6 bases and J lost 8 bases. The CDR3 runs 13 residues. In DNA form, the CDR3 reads TGTGCCATCAGGGGACAGGGGGATTCACCCCTCCACTTT. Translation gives CAIRGQGDSPLHF.

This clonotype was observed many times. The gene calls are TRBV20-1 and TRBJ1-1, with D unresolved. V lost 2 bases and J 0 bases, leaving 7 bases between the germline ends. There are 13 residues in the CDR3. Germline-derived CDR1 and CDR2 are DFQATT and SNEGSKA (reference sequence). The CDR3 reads CSARKGMNTEAFF. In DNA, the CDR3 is TGCAGTGCTAGAAAGGGAATGAACACTGAAGCTTTCTTT.

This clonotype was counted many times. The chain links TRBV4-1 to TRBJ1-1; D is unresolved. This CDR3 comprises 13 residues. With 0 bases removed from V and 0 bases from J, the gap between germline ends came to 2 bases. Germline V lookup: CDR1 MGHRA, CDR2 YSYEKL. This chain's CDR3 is CASSQDLNTEAFF. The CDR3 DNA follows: TGCGCCAGCAGCCAAGACCTGAACACTGAAGCTTTCTTT.

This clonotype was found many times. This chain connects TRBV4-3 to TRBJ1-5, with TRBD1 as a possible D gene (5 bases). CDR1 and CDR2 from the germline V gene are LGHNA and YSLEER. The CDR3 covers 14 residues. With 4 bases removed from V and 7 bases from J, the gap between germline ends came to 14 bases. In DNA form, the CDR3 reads TGCGCCAGCAGCCCGCTAGGGGTGAGGCAGCCCCAGCATTTT. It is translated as CASSPLGVRQPQHF.

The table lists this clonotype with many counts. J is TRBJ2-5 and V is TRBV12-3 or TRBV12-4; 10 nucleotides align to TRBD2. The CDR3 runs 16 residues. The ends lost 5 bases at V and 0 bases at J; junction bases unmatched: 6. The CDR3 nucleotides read TGTGCCAGCAGTCCACATAGCGGGGGGTACCAAGAGACCCAGTACTTC. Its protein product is CASSPHSGGYQETQYF.

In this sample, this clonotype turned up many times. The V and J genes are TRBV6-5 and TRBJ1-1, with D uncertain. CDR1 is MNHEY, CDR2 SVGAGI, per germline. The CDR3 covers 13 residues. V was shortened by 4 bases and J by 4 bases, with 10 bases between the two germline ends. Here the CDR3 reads CASSSQLVTEAFF. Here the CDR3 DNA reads TGTGCCAGCAGTTCTCAGCTGGTCACTGAAGCTTTCTTT.

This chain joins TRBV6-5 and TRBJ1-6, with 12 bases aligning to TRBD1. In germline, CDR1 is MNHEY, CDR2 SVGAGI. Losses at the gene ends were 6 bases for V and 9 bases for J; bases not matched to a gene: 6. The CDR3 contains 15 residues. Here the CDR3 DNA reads TGTGCCAGCAGGGGGACAGGGGGCCGAGTTTCACCCCTCCACTTT. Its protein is CASRGTGGRVSPLHF.

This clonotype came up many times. The CDR3 reads CASRSGITTNEKLFF. CDR3 nucleotide sequence: TGCGCCAGCAGGTCCGGGATAACAACTAATGAAAAACTGTTTTTT. The rearrangement joins TRBV5-1 to TRBJ1-4; D is unclear. Germline CDR1 is SGHRS and CDR2 is YFSETQ. This CDR3 is 15 amino acids long. V lost 5 bases and J lost 0, with 11 bases in between.

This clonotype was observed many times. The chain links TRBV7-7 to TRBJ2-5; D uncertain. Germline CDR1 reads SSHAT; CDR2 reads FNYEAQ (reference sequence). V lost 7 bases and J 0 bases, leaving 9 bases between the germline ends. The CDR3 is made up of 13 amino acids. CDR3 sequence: CASTTPYQETQYF. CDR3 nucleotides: TGTGCCAGCACGACTCCGTACCAAGAGACCCAGTACTTC.

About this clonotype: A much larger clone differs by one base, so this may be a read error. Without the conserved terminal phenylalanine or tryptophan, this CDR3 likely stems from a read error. This chain's CDR3 is CASKRGTGFDQYL. DNA for the CDR3: TGTGCCAGCAAAAGAGGGACCGGGTTCGACCAGTACCTC. This chain links TRBV2 with TRBJ2-5; D is possibly TRBD1 or TRBD2 (5 bases each). This CDR3 is built from 13 residues. Per the germline V gene, CDR1 is SNHLY and CDR2 is FYNNEI. Trimming left V 7 bases short and J 10 bases short, with 19 bases between.

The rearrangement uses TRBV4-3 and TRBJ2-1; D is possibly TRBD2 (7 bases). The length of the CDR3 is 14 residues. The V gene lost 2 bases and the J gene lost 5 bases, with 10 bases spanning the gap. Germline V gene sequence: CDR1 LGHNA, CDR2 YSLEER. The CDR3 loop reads CASSQRGGDNEQFF. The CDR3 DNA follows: TGCGCCAGCAGCCAAAGGGGGGGGGACAATGAGCAGTTCTTC.

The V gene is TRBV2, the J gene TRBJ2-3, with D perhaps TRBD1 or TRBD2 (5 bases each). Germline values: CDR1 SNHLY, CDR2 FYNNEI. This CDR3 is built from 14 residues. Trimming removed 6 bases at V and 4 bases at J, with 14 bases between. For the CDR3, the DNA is TGTGCCAGCAGGACAGCGAGAGGGGCAGATACGCAGTATTTT. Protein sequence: CASRTARGADTQYF.